Sequencing of this T cell receptor beta chain was carried out in a study of blood T cell repertoires in COVID-19. The CDR3 runs 14 residues. Germline-derived CDR1 and CDR2 are MGHRA and YSYEKL. V lost 6 bases and J lost 4; bases outside the gene matches: 8. In the study's own analysis: Amplification from reference gene primers served as the basis for estimated nucleated cell counts. The assay was immunoSEQ multiplex PCR, and TCRdb's table has in-frame clones only and misses some. D and trimming come from the DNA, and the V and J calls and clone size come from that table. The sample lists under 90,000 clones; 80% were seen once.

The sample consisted of peripheral blood. The sequence was collected from a human donor in a cohort sampled during active COVID-19. The rearrangement uses TRBV4-1 and TRBJ1-2, with 7 positions matching TRBD1. This CDR3 reads CASSPTGSGYGYTF. The CDR3 region has the DNA TGCGCCAGCAGTCCGACAGGGAGCGGCTATGGCTACACCTTC.